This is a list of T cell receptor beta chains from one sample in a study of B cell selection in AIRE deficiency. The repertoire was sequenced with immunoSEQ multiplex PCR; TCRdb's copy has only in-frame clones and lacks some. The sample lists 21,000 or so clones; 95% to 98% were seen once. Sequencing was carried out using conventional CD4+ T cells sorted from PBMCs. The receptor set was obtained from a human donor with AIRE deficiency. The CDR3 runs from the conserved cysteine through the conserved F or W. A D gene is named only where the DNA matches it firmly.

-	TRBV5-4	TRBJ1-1	CASSLDLWGQNTEAFF
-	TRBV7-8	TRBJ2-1	CASSSRRNEQFF
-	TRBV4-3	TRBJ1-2	CASSQGHNGDGYTF
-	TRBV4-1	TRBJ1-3	CASSQRWVASGNTIYF
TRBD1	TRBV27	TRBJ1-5	CASSPDRGNQPQHF
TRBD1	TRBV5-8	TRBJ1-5	CASGQGNENQPQHF
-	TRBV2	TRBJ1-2	CASSVQGGDYGYTF
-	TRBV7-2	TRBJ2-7	CASSLVALSSYEQYF
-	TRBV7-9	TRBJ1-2	CASSLAGGNGYTF
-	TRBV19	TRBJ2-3	CASSISRGTDTQYF
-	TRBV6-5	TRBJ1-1	CASSYSRSLNTEAFF
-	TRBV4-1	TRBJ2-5	CASSQSNGGHETQYF
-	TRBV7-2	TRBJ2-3	CASSQKGIITDTQYF
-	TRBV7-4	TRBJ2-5	CASSLDLRETQYF
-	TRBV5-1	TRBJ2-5	CASSFSGQETQYF
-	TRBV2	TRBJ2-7	CASNIYEQYF
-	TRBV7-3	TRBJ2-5	CASSPGWGETQYF
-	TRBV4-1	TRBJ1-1	CASSQGEGERMNTEAFF
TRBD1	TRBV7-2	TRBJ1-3	CASSKGTGGARGNTIYF
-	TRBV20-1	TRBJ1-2	CSATDNYGYTF
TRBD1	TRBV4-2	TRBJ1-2	CASSQQRGQGIYGYTF
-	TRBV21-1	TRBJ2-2	CASSKSPRQGRETGELFF